Each of the 32 T cell receptor beta chains below was sequenced from the same sample in a study of PD-1 blockade in classical Hodgkin lymphoma. The repertoire was sequenced with immunoSEQ multiplex PCR; TCRdb's copy has only in-frame clones and lacks some. The sample shows some 60,000 clones, over 85% of them seen only once. With no exception, relapse followed autologous stem cell transplantation in all patients, and brentuximab vedotin exposure varied. This sample comprised peripheral blood mononuclear cells (PBMCs), obtained at baseline. These receptors were obtained from a human donor with classical Hodgkin lymphoma.

The V call is TRBV19, the J call TRBJ1-1; D call uncertain. This CDR3 contains 12 residues. In germline, CDR1 is LNHDA, CDR2 SQIVND (reference sequence). V was trimmed by 0 bases and J by 2 bases, leaving 1 base between them. The CDR3 region has the DNA TGTGCCAGTAGTATAGACAACACTGAAGCTTTCTTT. Encoded protein: CASSIDNTEAFF.

This chain uses TRBV5-1 with TRBJ1-2; 7 nucleotides agree with TRBD1. The CDR3 covers 14 residues. Germline trimming cut 4 bases from V and 4 bases from J; bases unmatched to any gene: 7. CDR1 is SGHRS, CDR2 YFSETQ, per germline. The chain's CDR3 is CASSEPGQIYGYTF. The CDR3 DNA reads as TGCGCCAGCAGCGAACCGGGACAGATCTATGGCTACACCTTC.

This clone was seen once. The chain is built from TRBV19 and TRBJ2-7; maybe TRBD2 (5 bases). Germline CDR1 reads LNHDA; CDR2 reads SQIVND (reference sequence). The CDR3 loop spans 12 amino acids. Trimming left V 5 bases short and J 6 bases short, with 11 bases between. CDR3: CASSSPGVEQYF. In DNA, the CDR3 is TGTGCCAGTAGTTCCCCCGGGGTCGAGCAGTACTTC.

The V call is TRBV9, the J call TRBJ2-1; TRBD2 matches 7 bases. Germline CDR1 reads SGDLS; CDR2 reads YYNGEE. CDR3 length: 16 residues. The V and J ends lost 3 bases and 5 bases, in that order; junction bases with no gene match: 11. As DNA, the CDR3 is TGTGCCAGCAGCGAGGGGAGGGGACTGCGACACAATGAGCAGTTCTTC. Its translation: CASSEGRGLRHNEQFF.

The V gene is TRBV28, the J gene TRBJ1-2, with TRBD1 matching 8 bases. V shed 6 bases and J 4 bases; nucleotides not matched to a gene: 4. Germline CDR1 is MDHEN and CDR2 is SYDVKM. The CDR3 extends over 13 amino acids. The CDR3 DNA follows: TGTGCCAGCAGCCCGACAGGGGTCTATGGCTACACCTTC. Its protein is CASSPTGVYGYTF.

This chain connects TRBV5-1 to TRBJ2-1, with a weak D call TRBD2 (6 bases). The CDR3 runs to 15 residues. CDR1 is SGHRS, CDR2 YFSETQ, per germline. V was trimmed by 0 bases and J by 9 bases, leaving 16 bases between them. Here the CDR3 reads CASSLDGGLTGEQFF. CDR3 bases: TGCGCCAGCAGCTTGGATGGGGGGTTAACGGGTGAGCAGTTCTTC.

The V and J genes are TRBV10-3 and TRBJ2-7; D possibly corresponds to TRBD1 (5 bases). V was cut by 8 bases and J by 3 bases, with 14 bases left in between. Germline V gives CDR1 ENHRY, CDR2 SYGVKD. This CDR3 region has 13 residues. This CDR3 reads CAIAEYRNYEQYF. The CDR3 bases are TGTGCCATCGCCGAGTACAGGAACTACGAGCAGTACTTC.

The chain is built from TRBV4-1 and TRBJ2-3; no definite D call. CDR3 length: 13 residues. Trimming shortened V by 4 bases and J by 5 bases, and 10 bases separated the two germline ends. CDR1 MGHRA and CDR2 YSYEKL come from the germline V gene. The chain's CDR3 is CASSLGILDTQYF. CDR3 bases: TGCGCCAGCAGCCTTGGGATCCTAGATACGCAGTATTTT.

The chain is built from TRBV29-1 and TRBJ2-7, with D possibly being TRBD1 (6 bases). The germline V gene has CDR1 SQVTM and CDR2 ANQGSEA. This CDR3 region has 12 residues. Trimming pared 5 bases from V and 3 bases from J, leaving 11 bases between. The DNA of the CDR3 is TGCAGCGTTATCATAGGGGGCTACGAGCAGTACTTC. Protein: CSVIIGGYEQYF.

The V gene is TRBV27, the J gene TRBJ2-7; D is unclear. Germline CDR1 MNHEY, CDR2 SMNVEV (reference sequence). V was trimmed by 8 bases and J by 1 base, leaving 12 bases between them. The CDR3 is made up of 13 amino acids. As DNA, the CDR3 is TGTGCCAGCGCGGCAGGCACATCCTACGAGCAGTACTTC. It codes for CASAAGTSYEQYF.

The chain has TRBV27 and TRBJ1-2, with D unresolved. There are 14 residues in the CDR3. The germline V gene has CDR1 MNHEY and CDR2 SMNVEV (reference sequence). Deletions cut 5 bases from V and 2 bases from J, with 12 bases between. DNA for the CDR3: TGTGCCAGCAGTCCCCGCCGGATCAACTATGGCTACACCTTC. It specifies CASSPRRINYGYTF.

The V and J genes are TRBV13 and TRBJ1-5, with D possibly matching TRBD1 (5 bases). CDR1 PRHDT and CDR2 FYEKMQ come from the germline V gene (reference sequence). Trimming took 5 bases from V and 6 from J, leaving 14 bases between them. CDR3 length: 14 residues. This chain's CDR3 is CASSPPQGPQPQHF. DNA of the CDR3: TGTGCCAGCAGCCCCCCTCAGGGACCTCAGCCCCAGCATTTT.

The chain combines TRBV6-5 with TRBJ2-3; TRBD1 matches at 9 bases. The J segment lost 10 bases and the V segment lost 2 bases, leaving 10 bases of the junction unmatched. The CDR3 is 15 residues long. Germline CDR1 is MNHEY and CDR2 is SVGAGI. The CDR3, as DNA: TGTGCCAGCAGTTACGGGACAGGGAATTTTAATGCGCAGTATTTT. The encoded protein is CASSYGTGNFNAQYF.

A word on this clone: The junction shows a germline mismatch at one end, possibly a read error. Other DNA sequences in the sample encode the same CDR3. The rearrangement joins TRBV11-2 to TRBJ2-7; 10 bases fit TRBD1. This CDR3 spans 15 amino acids. Per the germline V gene, CDR1 is SGHAT and CDR2 is FQNNGV. The CDR3 loop is CASSIGQGVTYEQYF. The CDR3 nucleotides read TGCGCCAGCAGCATTGGACAGGGGGTCACCTACGAGCAGTACTTC.

This clone was seen more than once but under ten times. CDR3 coding DNA: TGTGCCAGCAGCGTCACAGGGGGACTCAATCAGCCCCAGCATTTT. Encoded protein: CASSVTGGLNQPQHF. The rearrangement links TRBV11-2 to TRBJ1-5; 8 bases fit TRBD1. Germline CDR1 is SGHAT and CDR2 is FQNNGV. This CDR3 spans 15 amino acids. The V and J ends lost 5 bases and 3 bases, in that order; junction bases with no gene match: 6.

The chain is built from TRBV15 and TRBJ1-5; D not certain. CDR1 is LNHNV, CDR2 YYDKDF, per germline (reference sequence). V gave up 0 bases and J gave up 7 bases, with 16 bases separating them. The CDR3 length is 16 residues. The CDR3 sequence: CATSRDRYEGAQPQHF. DNA for the CDR3: TGTGCCACCAGCAGAGATCGGTACGAAGGCGCACAGCCCCAGCATTTT.

This rearrangement joins TRBV9 to TRBJ1-1; possibly TRBD1 for D (5 bases). Trimming removed 3 bases from V and 1 base from J, with 13 bases in between. CDR1 and CDR2 from the germline V gene are SGDLS and YYNGEE. The CDR3 consists of 15 residues. CDR3 sequence: CASSAVTAKNTEAFF. CDR3 bases: TGTGCCAGCAGCGCCGTGACAGCGAAGAACACTGAAGCTTTCTTT.

The chain joins TRBV6-1 to TRBJ1-5; D is possibly TRBD1 (5 bases). Germline CDR1 is MNHNS and CDR2 is SASEGT. The V end was cut by 4 bases, the J end by 2 bases, with 12 bases between. The CDR3 is 15 residues long. The CDR3 nucleotides are TGTGCCAGCAGTGTAGAGGGGACGGGCAATCAGCCCCAGCATTTT. Translated: CASSVEGTGNQPQHF.

About this clone itself: One end of the junction fails to match germline, which may point to a read error. Additional DNA sequences in this sample encode the identical CDR3. The chain employs TRBV5-1 and TRBJ2-5; no clear D gene. The length of the CDR3 is 13 residues. Germline V gene data show CDR1 as SGHRS and CDR2 as YFSETQ. CDR3 bases: TGCGCCAGCAGCTTAACACAGTGGCAGACCCAATACTTC. This codes for CASSLTQWQTQYF.

The J gene is TRBJ2-5, the V gene TRBV10-2; 10 bases are shared with TRBD2. In germline, CDR1 is WSHSY, CDR2 SAAADI. V trimming: 8 bases; J trimming: 1 base; junction bases outside the gene matches: 13. The CDR3 length is 17 residues. The CDR3 DNA follows: TGCGCCAGCCTCGGGCTAGCGGGAGCCTCTTTCCAAGAGACCCAGTACTTC. Translation: CASLGLAGASFQETQYF.

The gene calls are TRBV19 and TRBJ2-1, with D tentatively TRBD2 (5 bases). V gave up 3 bases and J gave up 4 bases, with 10 bases separating them. Germline V gives CDR1 LNHDA, CDR2 SQIVND (reference sequence). The CDR3 contains 14 residues. CDR3 loop: CASSIQRTYNEQFF. In nucleotides, the CDR3 is TGTGCCAGTAGTATCCAACGGACTTACAATGAGCAGTTCTTC.

The V call is TRBV15, the J call TRBJ1-5; D gene unclear. Germline assignment: CDR1 LNHNV and CDR2 YYDKDF (reference sequence). The CDR3 runs 12 residues. V was clipped by 0 bases and J by 6 bases, with 3 bases between them. The CDR3 sequence: CATSRDGQPQHF. CDR3 nucleotide sequence: TGTGCCACCAGCAGAGATGGTCAGCCCCAGCATTTT. Looking up the rest from reference TRBV15 and TRBJ1-5 gives the full variable domain: DAMVIQNPRYQVTQFGKPVTLSCSQTLNHNVMYWYQQKSSQAPKLLFHYYDKDFNNEADTPDNFQSRRPNTSFCFLDIRSPGLGDTAMYLCATSRDGQPQHFGDGTRLSIL.

The rearrangement joins TRBV29-1 to TRBJ2-1, with unresolved D. Germline lookup yields CDR1 SQVTM and CDR2 ANQGSEA. This CDR3 is built from 14 residues. V was trimmed by 4 bases and J by 0 bases, leaving 10 bases between them. CDR3 nucleotide sequence: TGCAGCGTTGCATCTTGGAGCTCCTACAATGAGCAGTTCTTC. Protein product: CSVASWSSYNEQFF.

The chain couples TRBV5-4 to TRBJ2-7; tentatively, D is TRBD1 (6 bases). CDR1 is SGHNT and CDR2 is YYREEE in the germline V gene (reference sequence). This CDR3 is 13 amino acids long. V shed 3 bases and J shed 2 bases, with 9 bases lying between them. CDR3: CASSSRDTYEQYF. The CDR3, as DNA: TGTGCCAGCAGCTCAAGGGACACCTACGAGCAGTACTTC.

This chain connects TRBV28 to TRBJ1-3; a weak D match, TRBD1 (6 bases). The length of the CDR3 is 16 residues. Germline CDR1 is MDHEN and CDR2 is SYDVKM. With 2 bases removed from V and 0 bases from J, the gap between germline ends came to 11 bases. The CDR3 spells CASSLRGSHSGNTIYF. In nucleotides, the CDR3 is TGTGCCAGCAGTTTAAGGGGGAGCCACTCTGGAAACACCATATATTTT. Supplemented by reference TRBV28 and TRBJ1-3, the full variable domain reads DVKVTQSSRYLVKRTGEKVFLECVQDMDHENMFWYRQDPGLGLRLIYFSYDVKMKEKGDIPEGYSVSREKKERFSLILESASTNQTSMYLCASSLRGSHSGNTIYFGEGSWLTVV.

The chain links TRBV5-5 to TRBJ1-5, with 7 bases that match TRBD1. The CDR3 loop spans 15 amino acids. Germline trimming cut 1 base from V and 6 bases from J; bases unmatched to any gene: 7. Germline assignment: CDR1 SGHKS and CDR2 YYEKEE (reference sequence). The CDR3, as DNA: TGTGCCAGCAGCTTGCGATCGGGGACAGCTCAGCCCCAGCATTTT. Residues: CASSLRSGTAQPQHF.

The chain carries TRBV7-8 and TRBJ2-3; 10 bases fit TRBD2. The CDR3 totals 17 residues. CDR1 and CDR2 (germline): SGHVS, FQNEAQ. Trimming removed 1 base from V and 5 bases from J; junction bases left unmatched: 9. CDR3 region: CASSLGWRAGGRDTQYF. DNA for the CDR3: TGTGCCAGCAGCTTAGGCTGGCGAGCGGGAGGGCGAGATACGCAGTATTTT.

The chain employs TRBV14 and TRBJ1-2, with 7 bases aligning to TRBD1. This CDR3 has 14 amino acids. V lost 0 bases to trimming and J lost 7 bases; unmatched junction nucleotides: 5. CDR1 is SGHDN and CDR2 is FVKESK in the germline V gene. The CDR3 sequence: CASSQDRQGGGYTF. DNA for the CDR3: TGTGCCAGCAGCCAAGATCGACAGGGCGGTGGCTACACCTTC.

The CDR3 nucleotides are TGCGCCAGCAGCTTGGCTTGGGGTCAGGAGGACGTTAATTCACCCCTCCACTTT. This gives the protein CASSLAWGQEDVNSPLHF. The rearrangement joins TRBV5-1 to TRBJ1-6; D is ambiguous. CDR3 length: 18 amino acids. The V gene lost 0 bases and the J gene lost 6 bases, with 19 bases spanning the gap. Germline values: CDR1 SGHRS, CDR2 YFSETQ.

The chain couples TRBV19 to TRBJ2-2; either TRBD1 or TRBD2 may fit D (5 bases each). The V and J ends lost 8 bases and 6 bases respectively, with 13 bases between them. From germline, CDR1 is LNHDA and CDR2 SQIVND (reference sequence). There are 13 residues in the CDR3. This chain's CDR3 is CASRGWGSGELFF. CDR3 nucleotides: TGTGCCAGTCGGGGTTGGGGGTCCGGGGAGCTGTTTTTT.

In this sample, this clone turned up once. This sequence joins TRBV6-5 and TRBJ1-6; D is undetermined. CDR1 MNHEY and CDR2 SVGAGI come from the germline V gene. The V gene lost 2 bases and the J gene lost 9 bases, with 11 bases spanning the gap. The CDR3 length is 14 residues. The CDR3 sequence: CASSYDTHVSPLHF. The CDR3 DNA is TGTGCCAGCAGTTACGATACCCATGTTTCACCCCTCCACTTT.

CDR3 in DNA: TGCAGCGTTGCTTCCGGGACAGGGGAATATGGCTACACCTTC. Protein sequence: CSVASGTGEYGYTF. The chain combines TRBV29-1 with TRBJ1-2; 10 bases fit TRBD1. The CDR3 loop spans 14 amino acids. V lost 4 bases, J lost 5 bases, and 7 bases stayed unmatched. Germline lookup yields CDR1 SQVTM and CDR2 ANQGSEA. Supplemented by reference TRBV29-1 and TRBJ1-2, the full variable domain reads SAVISQKPSRDICQRGTSLTIQCQVDSQVTMMFWYRQQPGQSLTLIATANQGSEATYESGFVIDKFPISRPNLTFSTLTVSNMSPEDSSIYLCSVASGTGEYGYTFGSGTRLTVV.